These T cell receptor beta chains were read from a single sample in a study of blood T cells in healthy people across ages. TCRdb reprocessed the 5' RACE reads via MiXCR and lists one record per CDR3 protein. The table includes about 1.4 million distinct CDR3 sequences, roughly 64% detected once. The specimen was blood. These receptors all stem from a man younger than 35 in good health. CDR3s include the opening cysteine and the closing phenylalanine or tryptophan. The D gene is left open where the match is weak. Some rows mark clone size as missing; the rest say once, few, many or name a class of expanded clone.

CDR3 DNA,CDR3 protein,V gene,clone size,D gene,J gene
TGCAGTGCTAGAGATGGGCAGGGAGCTGGGAATGAGCAGTACTTC,CSARDGQGAGNEQYF,TRBV20-1,NA,NA,TRBJ2-7
TGTGCCTCGCGGGGTCTGGAAGGGGACGAGCAGTACTTC,CASRGLEGDEQYF,TRBV12-3/TRBV12-4,NA,NA,TRBJ2-7
TGTGCCAGCAGCCGGGACAGGTTTTACGAGCAGTACTTC,CASSRDRFYEQYF,TRBV12-3/TRBV12-4,NA,TRBD1,TRBJ2-7
TGTGCCGTGTGGGTCCTCAACTATGGCTACACCTTC,CAVWVLNYGYTF,TRBV27,NA,NA,TRBJ1-2
TGTGCCAGCTCACCAGCAGGGCGGAACACTGAAGCTTTCTTT,CASSPAGRNTEAFF,TRBV18,NA,NA,TRBJ1-1
TGTGCCAGCAGTTTCTCTAGGGGATACACAGATACGCAGTATTTT,CASSFSRGYTDTQYF,TRBV28,few,NA,TRBJ2-3
TGTGCCAGCAGCGCGCACGACAGAGCCTCCTACGAGCAGTACTTC,CASSAHDRASYEQYF,TRBV7-9,few,NA,TRBJ2-7
TGTGCCACCAGAGAACCCTACTACTACTCCGAGCAGTACTTC,CATREPYYYSEQYF,TRBV6-1,NA,NA,TRBJ2-7
TGTGCCAGCAGCCAAGAGGCCCATACGAACGTCCTGACTTTC,CASSQEAHTNVLTF,TRBV3-1,NA,NA,TRBJ2-6
TGCAGCGTTGATCCTAGCGGGGCTGCCTACGAGCAGTACTTC,CSVDPSGAAYEQYF,TRBV29-1,NA,TRBD2,TRBJ2-7
TGCAGCGTTCAGCGGGGGTTACAAGAGACCCAGTACTTC,CSVQRGLQETQYF,TRBV29-1,NA,TRBD2,TRBJ2-5
TGTGCCAGCAGCTTAGAGTTTACAGTTTATGACGGCGAGCAGTACTTC,CASSLEFTVYDGEQYF,TRBV11-2,NA,NA,TRBJ2-7
TGTGCCAGTACAGGGAGGATTAGTAATTCACCCCTCCACTTT,CASTGRISNSPLHF,TRBV27,NA,NA,TRBJ1-6
TGTGCCATCAGCTACTGGACTAGCGGGAGGGGCGATGAGCAGTACTTC,CAISYWTSGRGDEQYF,TRBV10-3,NA,TRBD2,TRBJ2-5
TGTGCCAGCAGCCCCGGACTAGCGGGCCTCACCTACAATGAGCAGTTCTTC,CASSPGLAGLTYNEQFF,TRBV11-2,NA,TRBD2,TRBJ2-1
TGTGCCAGCAGCCTCGACGGGGGGGAAACTGTTCGTTACACCTTC,CASSLDGGETVRYTF,TRBV9,NA,NA,TRBJ1-2
TGTGCCAGCAGTGAATTCGGGGGATCTAAGGCTGAGCAGTTCTTC,CASSEFGGSKAEQFF,TRBV25-1,NA,NA,TRBJ2-1
TGTGCCAGCAGTGATGAGCGGGGGAATACCTACAATGAGCAGTTCTTC,CASSDERGNTYNEQFF,TRBV2,NA,TRBD2,TRBJ2-1
TGCGCCAGCAGCCATGGGACAGGGACGCAAGAGCAGTACTTC,CASSHGTGTQEQYF,TRBV4-1,NA,TRBD1,TRBJ2-7
TGTGCCAGCAGCTTATCGGGGCAGTACTTC,CASSLSGQYF,TRBV11-2,NA,NA,TRBJ2-7
TGTGCCAGCAGCCAAGACTACAGCTCTGGAAACACCATATATTTT,CASSQDYSSGNTIYF,TRBV4-2,NA,NA,TRBJ1-3
TGCAGTGCTAGAGATCTGGGACGAGATGGCTACACCTTC,CSARDLGRDGYTF,TRBV20-1,NA,NA,TRBJ1-2
TGTGCCAGCAGCTCCTTACTTGTGAGCACTGGGGCCAACGTCCTGACTTTC,CASSSLLVSTGANVLTF,TRBV7-2,NA,NA,TRBJ2-6
TGCGCCAGCAGCTTTACACCCCCTTATAATTCACCCCTCCACTTT,CASSFTPPYNSPLHF,TRBV5-1,NA,NA,TRBJ1-6
TGCAGCGTTGAAGATCGGCGGGACTATGGCTACACCTTC,CSVEDRRDYGYTF,TRBV29-1,NA,NA,TRBJ1-2
TGTGCCAGCAGTCAAAGGGGATACGGCGAGCAGTACTTC,CASSQRGYGEQYF,TRBV6-5,few,NA,TRBJ2-7
TGTGCCAGCAGCCAAGATGGGGAGGTCTATTCGAGCTACACCTTC,CASSQDGEVYSSYTF,TRBV14,NA,NA,TRBJ1-2
TGTGCCAGCAGCACTCCCGGGACTAGCATCCGGGATGAGCAGTTCTTC,CASSTPGTSIRDEQFF,TRBV7-9,NA,TRBD2,TRBJ2-1
TGTGCCAGCAGTCCTGCAGCCCACTCCTACGAGCAGTACTTC,CASSPAAHSYEQYF,TRBV12-3/TRBV12-4,NA,NA,TRBJ2-7
TGTGCCAGCAGTTCCCCCTCGAACTTAGCCAAAAACATTCAGTACTTC,CASSSPSNLAKNIQYF,TRBV28,few,NA,TRBJ2-4
TGTGCCAGCAGTTTTGGGGGTGGGGGTCTCTACGAGCAGTACTTC,CASSFGGGGLYEQYF,TRBV12-3/TRBV12-4,NA,NA,TRBJ2-7
TGTGCCAGCAGCTCTCGACTGGGAGGGGTGTTCTTC,CASSSRLGGVFF,TRBV7-2,NA,TRBD2,TRBJ2-1
TGCAGTGCTAGGGGTGGGAGCCGGGGAATTTACGAGCAGTACTTC,CSARGGSRGIYEQYF,TRBV20-1,few,NA,TRBJ2-7
TGTGCCAGTAGTGTATCAGGGCTTTACGAGCAGTACTTC,CASSVSGLYEQYF,TRBV27,NA,NA,TRBJ2-7
TGTGCCAGCAGATATCCAGCGGGGGGAGCTTTCTTT,CASRYPAGGAFF,TRBV6-9,NA,NA,TRBJ1-1
TGCAGTGCTACTAGCGGCTGGCAGTTCTTC,CSATSGWQFF,TRBV20-1,NA,TRBD2,TRBJ2-1
TGCAGTGCTAGAGATAAGGGACTAGCGGGTGTGGCAGATACGCAGTATTTT,CSARDKGLAGVADTQYF,TRBV20-1,NA,TRBD2,TRBJ2-3
TGTGCCAGCAAGTCGGAAATCTACGAGCAGTACTTC,CASKSEIYEQYF,TRBV2,NA,NA,TRBJ2-7
TGTGCCAGCAGCCGCCGGGCCGGGGCTGCCGAGCAGTACTTC,CASSRRAGAAEQYF,TRBV28,NA,NA,TRBJ2-7
TGTGCCACCAGTGAACCAGACAGCACAGATACGCAGTATTTT,CATSEPDSTDTQYF,TRBV24-1,NA,NA,TRBJ2-3